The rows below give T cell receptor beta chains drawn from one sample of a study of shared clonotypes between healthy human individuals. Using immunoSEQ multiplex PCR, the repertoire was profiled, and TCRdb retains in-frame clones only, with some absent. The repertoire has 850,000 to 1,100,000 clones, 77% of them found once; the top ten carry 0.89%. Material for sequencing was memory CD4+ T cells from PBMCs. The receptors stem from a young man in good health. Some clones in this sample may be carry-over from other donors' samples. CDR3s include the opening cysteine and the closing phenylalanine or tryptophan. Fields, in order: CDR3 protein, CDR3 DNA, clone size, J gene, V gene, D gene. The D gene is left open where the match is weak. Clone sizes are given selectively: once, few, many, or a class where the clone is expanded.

CDR3aa: CASSQGAEKLFF
CDR3nt: TGCGCCAGCAGCCAAGGGGCTGAAAAACTGTTTTTT
abundance: .
j_gene: TRBJ1-4
v_gene: TRBV4-1
d_gene: .

CDR3aa: CASSVVGMNTEAFF
CDR3nt: TGTGCCAGCAGCGTAGTAGGCATGAACACTGAAGCTTTCTTT
abundance: .
j_gene: TRBJ1-1
v_gene: TRBV9
d_gene: .

CDR3aa: CASSLTRDKVSGANVLTF
CDR3nt: TGTGCCAGCAGTCTTACTCGGGACAAAGTCTCTGGGGCCAACGTCCTGACTTTC
abundance: .
j_gene: TRBJ2-6
v_gene: TRBV27
d_gene: .

CDR3aa: CASSQDGQGNQPQHF
CDR3nt: TGTGCCAGCAGCCAGGACGGACAGGGGAATCAGCCCCAGCATTTT
abundance: few
j_gene: TRBJ1-5
v_gene: TRBV4-2
d_gene: TRBD1

CDR3aa: CAISTGVSQPQHF
CDR3nt: TGTGCCATCAGTACAGGGGTTTCCCAGCCCCAGCATTTT
abundance: .
j_gene: TRBJ1-5
v_gene: TRBV10-3
d_gene: TRBD1

CDR3aa: CASSPGTGFTGELFF
CDR3nt: TGTGCCAGCTCACCCGGGACAGGGTTCACCGGGGAGCTGTTTTTT
abundance: .
j_gene: TRBJ2-2
v_gene: TRBV18
d_gene: TRBD1

CDR3aa: CASSPGPTFNTEAFF
CDR3nt: TGTGCCAGCAGTCCGGGGCCCACCTTTAACACTGAAGCTTTCTTT
abundance: .
j_gene: TRBJ1-1
v_gene: TRBV25-1
d_gene: .

CDR3aa: CAWSTGSNQPQHF
CDR3nt: TGTGCCTGGTCGACAGGGTCGAATCAGCCCCAGCATTTT
abundance: .
j_gene: TRBJ1-5
v_gene: TRBV30
d_gene: TRBD1

CDR3aa: CASSLMRNTEAFF
CDR3nt: TGTGCCAGCAGCTTAATGAGGAACACTGAAGCTTTCTTT
abundance: once
j_gene: TRBJ1-1
v_gene: TRBV7-2
d_gene: .

CDR3aa: CASSQVYPGEEKLFF
CDR3nt: TGCGCCAGCAGCCAAGTCTATCCCGGAGAGGAAAAACTGTTTTTT
abundance: .
j_gene: TRBJ1-4
v_gene: TRBV4-1
d_gene: .

CDR3aa: CASSFWGQTYGYTF
CDR3nt: TGTGCCAGCAGTTTCTGGGGGCAGACTTATGGCTACACCTTC
abundance: .
j_gene: TRBJ1-2
v_gene: TRBV28
d_gene: .

CDR3aa: CASSPGTPGLSTDTQYF
CDR3nt: TGTGCCAGCAGCCCGGGGACGCCGGGACTATCCACAGATACGCAGTATTTT
abundance: .
j_gene: TRBJ2-3
v_gene: TRBV5-4
d_gene: TRBD2

CDR3aa: CASSHDRGKVLYGNTIYF
CDR3nt: TGTGCCAGCAGCCACGACAGGGGGAAGGTTCTTTATGGAAACACCATATATTTT
abundance: few
j_gene: TRBJ1-3
v_gene: TRBV11-2
d_gene: TRBD1

CDR3aa: CASTRGGETTDTQYF
CDR3nt: TGTGCCAGCACCCGCGGAGGCGAGACCACAGATACGCAGTATTTT
abundance: .
j_gene: TRBJ2-3
v_gene: TRBV7-2
d_gene: .

CDR3aa: CASSPRTGISYEQYF
CDR3nt: TGTGCCAGCAGTCCCCGGACAGGGATATCCTACGAGCAGTACTTC
abundance: .
j_gene: TRBJ2-7
v_gene: TRBV27
d_gene: TRBD1

CDR3aa: CASSSLAGVYNEQFF
CDR3nt: TGTGCCAGTAGTTCACTAGCGGGAGTCTACAATGAGCAGTTCTTC
abundance: few
j_gene: TRBJ2-1
v_gene: TRBV19
d_gene: TRBD2

CDR3aa: CASSLIGVGAQYF
CDR3nt: TGTGCCAGCAGCTTGATTGGGGTTGGAGCCCAGTATTTT
abundance: .
j_gene: TRBJ2-3
v_gene: TRBV5-5
d_gene: .

CDR3aa: CASSAGTAYEQYF
CDR3nt: TGCGCCAGCAGCGCAGGGACAGCTTACGAGCAGTACTTC
abundance: .
j_gene: TRBJ2-7
v_gene: TRBV5-1
d_gene: TRBD1

CDR3aa: CASRGLAGPRVEQFF
CDR3nt: TGTGCCAGCAGGGGACTAGCGGGGCCTAGGGTTGAGCAGTTCTTC
abundance: many
j_gene: TRBJ2-1
v_gene: TRBV11-2
d_gene: TRBD2

CDR3aa: CASSVDRAGETQYF
CDR3nt: TGCGCCAGCAGCGTCGACAGGGCCGGGGAGACCCAGTACTTC
abundance: .
j_gene: TRBJ2-5
v_gene: TRBV5-1
d_gene: TRBD1

CDR3aa: CASSIEVGTEAFF
CDR3nt: TGTGCCAGTAGTATCGAGGTGGGCACTGAAGCTTTCTTT
abundance: .
j_gene: TRBJ1-1
v_gene: TRBV19
d_gene: .

CDR3aa: CASSSGQGHEQYF
CDR3nt: TGCGCCAGCAGCTCGGGACAGGGCCACGAGCAGTACTTC
abundance: once
j_gene: TRBJ2-7
v_gene: TRBV5-1
d_gene: TRBD1

CDR3aa: CASSSKNSGANVLTF
CDR3nt: TGTGCCAGCAGCTCCAAAAACTCTGGGGCCAACGTCCTGACTTTC
abundance: once
j_gene: TRBJ2-6
v_gene: TRBV11-1
d_gene: .

CDR3aa: CSARQPSGEFF
CDR3nt: TGCAGTGCTAGGCAGCCTAGCGGTGAGTTCTTC
abundance: .
j_gene: TRBJ2-1
v_gene: TRBV20-1
d_gene: TRBD2

CDR3aa: CASSLTGVNIQYF
CDR3nt: TGTGCCAGCAGCCTGACAGGGGTCAACATTCAGTACTTC
abundance: .
j_gene: TRBJ2-4
v_gene: TRBV5-8
d_gene: TRBD1

CDR3aa: CASSRLPSAETQYF
CDR3nt: TGTGCCAGCAGTCGACTACCCAGCGCAGAGACCCAGTACTTC
abundance: .
j_gene: TRBJ2-5
v_gene: TRBV2
d_gene: .

CDR3aa: CASSFTGQGSGYTF
CDR3nt: TGTGCCAGCAGCTTTACTGGACAGGGGAGTGGCTACACCTTC
abundance: .
j_gene: TRBJ1-2
v_gene: TRBV7-3
d_gene: TRBD1

CDR3aa: CASSISRTGDHKRKPQHF
CDR3nt: TGTGCCAGTAGTATATCCAGGACAGGGGACCACAAGCGTAAGCCCCAGCATTTT
abundance: .
j_gene: TRBJ1-5
v_gene: TRBV19
d_gene: TRBD1

CDR3aa: CAGEGGDSGANVLTF
CDR3nt: TGTGCCGGTGAGGGGGGCGACTCTGGGGCCAACGTCCTGACTTTC
abundance: once
j_gene: TRBJ2-6
v_gene: TRBV7-9
d_gene: .

CDR3aa: CASSSSTASYEQYF
CDR3nt: TGTGCCAGCAGTTCCTCGACAGCAAGCTACGAGCAGTACTTC
abundance: once
j_gene: TRBJ2-7
v_gene: TRBV6-1
d_gene: .

CDR3aa: CAWTLPGANVLTF
CDR3nt: TGTGCCTGGACCCTGCCTGGGGCCAACGTCCTGACTTTC
abundance: .
j_gene: TRBJ2-6
v_gene: TRBV30
d_gene: .

CDR3aa: CASSLGGGLSTEAFF
CDR3nt: TGTGCCAGCAGCTTGGGAGGGGGGCTTAGCACTGAAGCTTTCTTT
abundance: once
j_gene: TRBJ1-1
v_gene: TRBV5-8
d_gene: .

CDR3aa: CASGESGNTIYF
CDR3nt: TGCGCCAGCGGGGAGTCTGGAAACACCATATATTTT
abundance: once
j_gene: TRBJ1-3
v_gene: TRBV5-1
d_gene: .

CDR3aa: CAWSAPLATDTQYF
CDR3nt: TGTGCCTGGAGTGCCCCACTGGCCACAGATACGCAGTATTTT
abundance: .
j_gene: TRBJ2-3
v_gene: TRBV30
d_gene: .

CDR3aa: CASSPPLQTNYGYTF
CDR3nt: TGTGCCAGCTCACCACCGTTACAGACTAACTATGGCTACACCTTC
abundance: .
j_gene: TRBJ1-2
v_gene: TRBV18
d_gene: .

CDR3aa: CARNSGPGDEKLFF
CDR3nt: TGTGCCCGCAATTCCGGCCCAGGGGACGAAAAACTGTTTTTT
abundance: .
j_gene: TRBJ1-4
v_gene: TRBV30
d_gene: .

CDR3aa: CASGPGGGRVVGYTF
CDR3nt: TGTGCTAGTGGCCCTGGGGGGGGTAGGGTAGTTGGCTACACCTTC
abundance: .
j_gene: TRBJ1-2
v_gene: TRBV12-5
d_gene: .

CDR3aa: CASSLLAGGGEQYF
CDR3nt: TGTGCCAGCAGTTTGTTAGCGGGAGGAGGCGAGCAGTACTTC
abundance: .
j_gene: TRBJ2-7
v_gene: TRBV6-5
d_gene: TRBD2

CDR3aa: CASSHSGLLTDTQYF
CDR3nt: TGTGCCAGCAGTCACAGCGGGCTTCTCACAGATACGCAGTATTTT
abundance: .
j_gene: TRBJ2-3
v_gene: TRBV28
d_gene: .

CDR3aa: CASSEWGRGGLGTEAFF
CDR3nt: TGTGCCAGCAGTGAATGGGGCCGCGGGGGGCTAGGGACTGAAGCTTTCTTT
abundance: .
j_gene: TRBJ1-1
v_gene: TRBV25-1
d_gene: .

CDR3aa: CASSYRRDWSPNEQFF
CDR3nt: TGTGCCAGCAGCTACCGCCGGGACTGGAGCCCCAATGAGCAGTTCTTC
abundance: .
j_gene: TRBJ2-1
v_gene: TRBV7-9
d_gene: .

CDR3aa: CASSSPGTRGHNEQFF
CDR3nt: TGTGCCAGCAGTTCCCCCGGGACTAGAGGCCACAATGAGCAGTTCTTC
abundance: .
j_gene: TRBJ2-1
v_gene: TRBV6-5
d_gene: TRBD2

CDR3aa: CASSFGRGSNQPQHF
CDR3nt: TGTGCCAGCAGTTTCGGCAGGGGTAGCAATCAGCCCCAGCATTTT
abundance: .
j_gene: TRBJ1-5
v_gene: TRBV27
d_gene: .

CDR3aa: CASSAPGQGLQKLFF
CDR3nt: TGTGCCAGCAGCGCACCGGGACAGGGCCTTCAAAAACTGTTTTTT
abundance: .
j_gene: TRBJ1-4
v_gene: TRBV7-9
d_gene: TRBD1

CDR3aa: CASGVGGAYEQYF
CDR3nt: TGCGCCAGCGGAGTAGGAGGCGCCTACGAGCAGTACTTC
abundance: many
j_gene: TRBJ2-7
v_gene: TRBV5-1
d_gene: .

CDR3aa: CASSQSGTGDYGYTF
CDR3nt: TGTGCCAGCAGTCAATCGGGGACAGGGGACTATGGCTACACCTTC
abundance: .
j_gene: TRBJ1-2
v_gene: TRBV28
d_gene: TRBD1

CDR3aa: CASSSGTGGRETQYF
CDR3nt: TGTGCCAGCAGTTCCGGGACAGGGGGCCGAGAGACCCAGTACTTC
abundance: .
j_gene: TRBJ2-5
v_gene: TRBV27
d_gene: TRBD1

CDR3aa: CASSKRYTDTQYF
CDR3nt: TGTGCCAGCAGTAAGAGGTACACAGATACGCAGTATTTT
abundance: .
j_gene: TRBJ2-3
v_gene: TRBV6-1
d_gene: .